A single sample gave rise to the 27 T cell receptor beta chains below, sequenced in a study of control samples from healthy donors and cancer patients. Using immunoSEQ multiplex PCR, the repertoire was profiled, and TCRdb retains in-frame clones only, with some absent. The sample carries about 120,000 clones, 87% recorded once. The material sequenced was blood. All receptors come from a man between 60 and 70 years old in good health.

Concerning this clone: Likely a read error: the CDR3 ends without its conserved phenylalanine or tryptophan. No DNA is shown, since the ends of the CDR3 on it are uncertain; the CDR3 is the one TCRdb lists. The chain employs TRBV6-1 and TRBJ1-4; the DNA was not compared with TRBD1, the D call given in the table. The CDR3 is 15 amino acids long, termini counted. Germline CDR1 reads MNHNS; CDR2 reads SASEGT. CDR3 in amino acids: CASSDVGTGDGKASL.

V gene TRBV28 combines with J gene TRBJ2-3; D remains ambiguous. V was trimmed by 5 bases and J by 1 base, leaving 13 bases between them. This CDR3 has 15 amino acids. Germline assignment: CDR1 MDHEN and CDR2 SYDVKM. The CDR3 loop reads CASSPHSRGTDTQYF. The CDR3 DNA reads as TGTGCCAGCAGTCCCCATAGCCGGGGCACAGATACGCAGTATTTT.

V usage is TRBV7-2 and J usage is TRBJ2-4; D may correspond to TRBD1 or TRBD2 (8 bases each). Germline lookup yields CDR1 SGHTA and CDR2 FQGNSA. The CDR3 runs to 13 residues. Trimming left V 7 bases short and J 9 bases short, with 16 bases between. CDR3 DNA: TGTGCCAGCATGCGGGGGGACAGGACCATTCAGTACTTC. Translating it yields CASMRGDRTIQYF.

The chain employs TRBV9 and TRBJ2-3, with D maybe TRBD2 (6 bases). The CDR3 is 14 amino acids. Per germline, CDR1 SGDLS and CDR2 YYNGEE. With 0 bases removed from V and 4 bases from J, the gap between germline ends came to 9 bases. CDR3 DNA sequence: TGTGCCAGCAGCGTAGCTACGGGGGCAGATACGCAGTATTTT. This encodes CASSVATGADTQYF.

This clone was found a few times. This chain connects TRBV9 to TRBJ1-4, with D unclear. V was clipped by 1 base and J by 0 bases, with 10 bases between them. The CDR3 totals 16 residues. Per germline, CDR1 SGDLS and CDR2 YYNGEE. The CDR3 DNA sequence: TGTGCCAGCAGCGTATCCGGCGGGACAACTAATGAAAAACTGTTTTTT. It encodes CASSVSGGTTNEKLFF.

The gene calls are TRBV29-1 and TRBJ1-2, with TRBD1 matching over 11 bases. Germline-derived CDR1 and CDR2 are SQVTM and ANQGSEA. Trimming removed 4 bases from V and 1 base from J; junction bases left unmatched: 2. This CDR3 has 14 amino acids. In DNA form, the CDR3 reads TGCAGCGTTGGGGACAGGGGGAGTAACTATGGCTACACCTTC. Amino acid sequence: CSVGDRGSNYGYTF.

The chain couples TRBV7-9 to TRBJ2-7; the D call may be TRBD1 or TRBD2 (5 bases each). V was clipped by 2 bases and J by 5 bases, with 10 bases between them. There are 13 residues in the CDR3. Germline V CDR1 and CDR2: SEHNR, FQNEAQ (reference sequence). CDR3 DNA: TGTGCCAGCAGCTTATACGGGACGAACGAGCAGTACTTC. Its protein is CASSLYGTNEQYF.

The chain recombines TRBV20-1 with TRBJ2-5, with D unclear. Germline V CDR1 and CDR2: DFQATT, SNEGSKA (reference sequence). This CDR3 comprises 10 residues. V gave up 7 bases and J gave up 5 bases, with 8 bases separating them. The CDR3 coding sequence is TGCAGTGTTACTGGGGAGACCCAGTACTTC. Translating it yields CSVTGETQYF.

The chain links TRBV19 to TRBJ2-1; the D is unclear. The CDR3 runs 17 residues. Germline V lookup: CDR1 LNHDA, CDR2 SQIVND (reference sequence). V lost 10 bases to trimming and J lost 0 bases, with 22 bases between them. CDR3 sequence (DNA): TGTGCCACTTCGGTCCTACCCCTGACAACCTCCTACAATGAGCAGTTCTTC. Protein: CATSVLPLTTSYNEQFF.

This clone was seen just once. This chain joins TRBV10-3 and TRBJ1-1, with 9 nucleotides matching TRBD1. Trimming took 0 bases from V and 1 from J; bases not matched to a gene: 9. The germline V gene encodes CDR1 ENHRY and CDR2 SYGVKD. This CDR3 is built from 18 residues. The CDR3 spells CAISESGTGRGKNTEAFF. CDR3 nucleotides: TGTGCCATCAGTGAGTCTGGGACAGGGAGGGGGAAGAACACTGAAGCTTTCTTT.

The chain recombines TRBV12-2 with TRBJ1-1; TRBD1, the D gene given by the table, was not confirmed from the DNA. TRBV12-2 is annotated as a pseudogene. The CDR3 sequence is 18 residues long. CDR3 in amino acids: CASRLVCWTGKRNTEAFF. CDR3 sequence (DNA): TGTGCAAGTCGCTTAGTTTGCTGGACAGGGAAACGGAACACTGAAGCTTTCTTT.

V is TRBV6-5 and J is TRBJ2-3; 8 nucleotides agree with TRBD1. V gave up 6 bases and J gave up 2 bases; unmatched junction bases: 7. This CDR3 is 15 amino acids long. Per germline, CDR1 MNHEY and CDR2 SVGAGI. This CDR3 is CASRTTGAATDTQYF. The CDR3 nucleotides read TGTGCCAGCAGGACGACAGGGGCTGCCACAGATACGCAGTATTTT.

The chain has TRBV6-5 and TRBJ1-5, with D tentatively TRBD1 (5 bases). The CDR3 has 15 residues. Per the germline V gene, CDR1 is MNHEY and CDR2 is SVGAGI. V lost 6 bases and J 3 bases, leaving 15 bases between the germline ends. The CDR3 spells CASRPGTLPNQPQHF. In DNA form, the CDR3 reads TGTGCCAGCAGACCGGGGACCCTCCCCAATCAGCCCCAGCATTTT.

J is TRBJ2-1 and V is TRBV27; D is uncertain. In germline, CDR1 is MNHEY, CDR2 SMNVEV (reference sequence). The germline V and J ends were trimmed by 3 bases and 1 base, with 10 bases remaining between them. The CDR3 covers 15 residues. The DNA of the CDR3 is TGTGCCAGCAGTTTTTACGGAAATTCCTACAATGAGCAGTTCTTC. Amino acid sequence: CASSFYGNSYNEQFF.

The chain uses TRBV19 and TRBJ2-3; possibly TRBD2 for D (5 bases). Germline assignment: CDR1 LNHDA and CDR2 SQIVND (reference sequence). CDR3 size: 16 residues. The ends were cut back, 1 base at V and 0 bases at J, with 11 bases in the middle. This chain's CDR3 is CASSIGTGSSTDTQYF. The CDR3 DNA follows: TGTGCCAGTAGTATAGGAACGGGGTCTAGCACAGATACGCAGTATTTT.

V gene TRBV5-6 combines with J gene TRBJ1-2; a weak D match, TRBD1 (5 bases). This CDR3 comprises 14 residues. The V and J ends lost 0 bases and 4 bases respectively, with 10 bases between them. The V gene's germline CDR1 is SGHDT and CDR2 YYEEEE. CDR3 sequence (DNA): TGTGCCAGCAGCTTGGACGGGGGGAGCTATGGCTACACCTTC. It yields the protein CASSLDGGSYGYTF.

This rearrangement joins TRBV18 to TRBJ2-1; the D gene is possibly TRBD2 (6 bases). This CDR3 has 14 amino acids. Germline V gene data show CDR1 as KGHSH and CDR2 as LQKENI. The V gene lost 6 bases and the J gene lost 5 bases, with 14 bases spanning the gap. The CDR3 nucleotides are TGTGCCAGCTCCTGGCGTAGCGGAGACAATGAGCAGTTCTTC. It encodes CASSWRSGDNEQFF.

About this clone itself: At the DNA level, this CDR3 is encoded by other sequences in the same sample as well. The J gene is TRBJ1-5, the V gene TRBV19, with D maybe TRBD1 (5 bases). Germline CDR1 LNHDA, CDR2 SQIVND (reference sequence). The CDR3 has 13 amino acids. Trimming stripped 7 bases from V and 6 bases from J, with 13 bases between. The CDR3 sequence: CASNLGVGQPQHF. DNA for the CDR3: TGTGCCAGTAATCTAGGGGTGGGTCAGCCCCAGCATTTT.

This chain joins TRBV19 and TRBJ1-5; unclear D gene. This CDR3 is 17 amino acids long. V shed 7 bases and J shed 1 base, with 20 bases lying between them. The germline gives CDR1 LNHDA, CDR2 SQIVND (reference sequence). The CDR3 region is CASTAGGALESNQPQHF. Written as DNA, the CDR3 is TGTGCCAGTACAGCCGGCGGAGCACTCGAGAGCAATCAGCCCCAGCATTTT.

The CDR3 sequence: CASTYTYEQYF. In DNA, the CDR3 is TGTGCCAGCACCTACACCTACGAGCAGTACTTC. The chain carries TRBV21-1 and TRBJ2-7. TRBV21-1 is a pseudogene. CDR3 size: 11 residues.

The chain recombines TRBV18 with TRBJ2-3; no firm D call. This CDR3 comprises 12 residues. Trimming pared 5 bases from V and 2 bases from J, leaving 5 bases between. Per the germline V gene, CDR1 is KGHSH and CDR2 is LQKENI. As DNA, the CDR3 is TGTGCCAGCTCATCCTTCACAGATACGCAGTATTTT. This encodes CASSSFTDTQYF.

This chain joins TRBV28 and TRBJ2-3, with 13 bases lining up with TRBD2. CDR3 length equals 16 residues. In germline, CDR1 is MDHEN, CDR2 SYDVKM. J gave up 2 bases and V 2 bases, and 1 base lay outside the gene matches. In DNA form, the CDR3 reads TGTGCCAGCAGTTTAGGACTAGCGGGAGCCACAGATACGCAGTATTTT. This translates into CASSLGLAGATDTQYF.

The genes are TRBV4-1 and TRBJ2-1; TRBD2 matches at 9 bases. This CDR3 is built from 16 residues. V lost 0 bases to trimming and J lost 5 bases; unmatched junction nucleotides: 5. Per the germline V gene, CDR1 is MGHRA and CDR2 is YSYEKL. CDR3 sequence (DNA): TGCGCCAGCAGCCAAGATAGACTAGCGGATAACAATGAGCAGTTCTTC. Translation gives CASSQDRLADNNEQFF.

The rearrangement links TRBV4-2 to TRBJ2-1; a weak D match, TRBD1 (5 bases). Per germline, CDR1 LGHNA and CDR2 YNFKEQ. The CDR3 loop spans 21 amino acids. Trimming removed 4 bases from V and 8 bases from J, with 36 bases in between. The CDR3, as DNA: TGTGCCAGCAGCCCTCGGGTCACCGGTGACAGCCCCTTCGTAGTAAAGGATGAGCAGTTCTTC. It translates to CASSPRVTGDSPFVVKDEQFF.

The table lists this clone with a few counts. In nucleotides, the CDR3 is TGTGCCAGCAGCCCCCAGAGCCTCAATCAGCCCCAGCATTTT. This gives the protein CASSPQSLNQPQHF. V and J are TRBV5-5 and TRBJ1-5; D gene ambiguous. Trimming took 4 bases from V and 3 from J, leaving 11 bases between them. The CDR3 runs 14 residues. CDR1 and CDR2 from the germline V gene are SGHKS and YYEKEE (reference sequence).

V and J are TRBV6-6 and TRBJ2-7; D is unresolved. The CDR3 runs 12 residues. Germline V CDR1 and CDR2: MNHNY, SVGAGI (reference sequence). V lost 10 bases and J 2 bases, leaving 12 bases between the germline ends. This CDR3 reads CATGRSTYEQYF. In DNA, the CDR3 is TGTGCCACCGGCCGGAGTACCTACGAGCAGTACTTC.

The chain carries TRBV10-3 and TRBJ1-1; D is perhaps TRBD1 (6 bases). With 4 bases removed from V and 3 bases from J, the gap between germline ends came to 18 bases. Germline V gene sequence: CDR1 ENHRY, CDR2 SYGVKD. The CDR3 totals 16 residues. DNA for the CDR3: TGTGCCATCAGTGGCCAGGGGTTAGGGGTCGACACTGAAGCTTTCTTT. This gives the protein CAISGQGLGVDTEAFF.